This TCR beta chain was documented in a study of cytomegalovirus exposure and HLA in healthy donors. Looked up from germline, CDR1 is SGHAT and CDR2 is FQDESV (reference sequence). V lost 3 bases and J lost 16; bases outside the gene matches: 17. The CDR3 totals 16 residues. This clone was counted once. The PCR employed 60 Vbeta primers together with 13 Jbeta primers. This table comes from immunoSEQ multiplex PCR, and its TCRdb copy is limited to in-frame clones, with some not included. The profile covers about 130,000 clones, with 65% to 80% appearing a single time and about 2.9% taken by the ten largest.

The specimen sequenced was PBMCs. The chain links TRBV11-1 to TRBJ2-1, with TRBD2 identical over 11 bases. This TCR was recovered from a man aged 35-49 years in good health and CMV-seronegative. The CDR3 sequence is CASSFSVTSGGDYPFF. CDR3 DNA sequence: TGTGCCAGCAGCTTTTCTGTTACTAGCGGGGGTGATTACCCTTTCTTC.